Listed below are T cell receptor beta chains from one sample, sequenced in a study of blood T cell repertoires in COVID-19. Sequencing was performed with immunoSEQ multiplex PCR; in TCRdb, only in-frame clones are kept and a portion is missing. This table holds 140,000 or so clones, 75% to 90% found once. Sequencing used PBMCs or T cells enriched from blood (not recorded which). These receptors originate from a man in his sixties who had recovered from COVID-19. The CDR3 runs from the conserved cysteine through the conserved F or W. D genes are given only for firm matches. The listing skips clone size in some rows; elsewhere it reads once, few, many or a size class.

V gene	J gene	clone size	D gene	CDR3 DNA	CDR3 protein
TRBV7-8	TRBJ1-6	-	-	TGTGCCAGCAGCCCCCGACGCGGACAGTATTCACCCCTCCACTTT	CASSPRRGQYSPLHF
TRBV7-8	TRBJ1-1	-	-	TGTGCCAGCAGCCCCAATACAGGGAACACTGAAGCTTTCTTT	CASSPNTGNTEAFF
TRBV2	TRBJ1-5	-	TRBD1	TGTGCCAGCAGGGAAACAGGGGTACGGCAGCCCCAGCATTTT	CASRETGVRQPQHF
TRBV19	TRBJ2-7	-	TRBD2	TGTGCCAGTAGTATTAGGCTAGCGGATTCCTACGAGCAGTACTTC	CASSIRLADSYEQYF
TRBV7-9	TRBJ2-7	-	TRBD1	TGTGCCAGCAGCTTAGTGGGGGACAGGGGGCGCAACGAGCAGTACTTC	CASSLVGDRGRNEQYF
TRBV2	TRBJ1-5	-	TRBD1	TGTGCCAGCAGTGAACGGACAGGGGCTCAGCCCCAGCATTTT	CASSERTGAQPQHF
TRBV7-9	TRBJ1-1	-	-	TGTGCCAGCGAAAACTCTGAAGCTTTCTTT	CASENSEAFF
TRBV29-1	TRBJ2-3	-	TRBD2	TGCAGCGTTGTGAGGACTAGCGGGTATACAGATACGCAGTATTTT	CSVVRTSGYTDTQYF
TRBV18	TRBJ2-7	-	TRBD1	TGTGCCAGCTCAACCCGGGACAGACTCTACGAGCAGTACTTC	CASSTRDRLYEQYF
TRBV5-4	TRBJ2-7	-	-	TGTGCCAGCAGCTCCGGTAGCAGGGGACACTACGAGCAGTACTTC	CASSSGSRGHYEQYF
TRBV10-3	TRBJ1-1	-	TRBD1	TGTGCCATCAGAGACGGACAGGGAAGGACTGAAGCTTTCTTT	CAIRDGQGRTEAFF
TRBV7-9	TRBJ1-4	-	TRBD1	TGTGCCAGCAGCTATGGACAGGGTGGCGAAAAACTGTTTTTT	CASSYGQGGEKLFF
TRBV18	TRBJ2-6	-	-	TGTGCCAGCTCACTTAGAACTTCTGGGGCCAACGTCCTGACTTTC	CASSLRTSGANVLTF
TRBV5-4	TRBJ2-7	few	TRBD2	TGTGCCAGCAGCCCCGGGACTAGCGGGGGGCAGTACGAGCAGTACTTC	CASSPGTSGGQYEQYF
TRBV11-2	TRBJ2-1	-	TRBD2	TGTGCCAGCAGCCCTTATGGACTAGCGGGAGTGTCCTACAATGAGCAGTTCTTC	CASSPYGLAGVSYNEQFF
TRBV29-1	TRBJ1-1	-	-	TGCAGCGTGGGCAGACAGAACACTGAAGCTTTCTTT	CSVGRQNTEAFF
TRBV3-1/TRBV3-2	TRBJ2-2	-	-	TGTGCCAGCAGCATTAGGGGGAGCGGGGAGCTGTTTTTT	CASSIRGSGELFF
TRBV28	TRBJ1-5	once	-	TGTGCCAGCAGTTTACTAGAAGGCCAACAGCCCCAGCATTTT	CASSLLEGQQPQHF
TRBV19	TRBJ1-1	once	-	TGTGCCAGTAGTATGGGAGGAGACACTGAAGCTTTCTTT	CASSMGGDTEAFF
TRBV5-4	TRBJ2-7	-	TRBD2	TGTGCCAGCAGCAGCGCCACTAGCGGGAGGTTATGGTACTTC	CASSSATSGRLWYF
TRBV4-1	TRBJ2-7	-	-	TGCGCCAGCAGCCAAGATGCGATTGGGGGGGCCCAAAAACAGCAGTACTTC	CASSQDAIGGAQKQQYF
TRBV2	TRBJ1-1	-	TRBD1	TGTGCCAGCAGTTCACAGGGGACGAACACTGAAGCTTTCTTT	CASSSQGTNTEAFF
TRBV6-5	TRBJ2-2	-	TRBD1	TGTGCCAGCGGCCCAGGGGGCGGTACGGGGGAGCTGTTTTTT	CASGPGGGTGELFF
TRBV7-3	TRBJ1-1	-	-	TGTGCCAGCAGCTTTGAGAGTTTCACTGAAGCTTTCTTT	CASSFESFTEAFF
TRBV11-2	TRBJ2-5	-	TRBD2	TGTGCCAGCAGCTTAGTCGTTTCGGGGGGAATGAAGACCCAGTACTTC	CASSLVVSGGMKTQYF
TRBV2	TRBJ2-2	-	-	TGTGCCAGCAGTGAAGCGCGGCTCAACACCGGGGAGCTGTTTTTT	CASSEARLNTGELFF
TRBV7-9	TRBJ2-2	once	-	TGTGCCAGCAGCCACCGAGGGCAGGGGAGAAGGGAGCTGTTTTTT	CASSHRGQGRRELFF
TRBV28	TRBJ2-1	-	-	TGTGCCAGCAGTCGGACTACCCCCCGTAGAGACAATGAGCAGTTCTTC	CASSRTTPRRDNEQFF
TRBV2	TRBJ2-7	-	TRBD2	TGTGCCAGCGACATACTAGCGGGAGGTATATCCGAGCAGTACTTC	CASDILAGGISEQYF
TRBV3-1/TRBV3-2	TRBJ2-5	-	TRBD2	TGTGCCAGCAGCCTCACTAGCGGGGGGGGCCAAGAGACCCAGTACTTC	CASSLTSGGGQETQYF
TRBV5-4	TRBJ2-1	-	-	TGTGCCAGCAGCTACTCAGGGGACAATGAGCAGTTCTTC	CASSYSGDNEQFF
TRBV7-3	TRBJ1-4	few	-	TGTGCCAGCAGCTTTCGCACCGAACAGGGTGTGTGGACTAATGAAAAACTGTTTTTT	CASSFRTEQGVWTNEKLFF
TRBV4-2	TRBJ2-7	-	-	TGTGCCAGCAGCCAAGATACAAACTACGAGCAGTACTTC	CASSQDTNYEQYF
TRBV5-5	TRBJ1-4	-	TRBD1	TGTGCCAGCAGCCAAGGGACAGGGGGTTCCACTAATGAAAAACTGTTTTTT	CASSQGTGGSTNEKLFF
TRBV12-3/TRBV12-4	TRBJ1-2	-	TRBD1	TGTGCCAGCAGCAAGACAGGGAACTATGGCTACACCTTC	CASSKTGNYGYTF
TRBV5-1	TRBJ1-1	-	-	TGCGCCAGCAGCACACGGACAGAGAACACTGAAGCTTTCTTT	CASSTRTENTEAFF
TRBV3-1/TRBV3-2	TRBJ1-1	-	-	TGTGCCAGCGATAGGGGGGGGGACACTGAAGCTTTCTTT	CASDRGGDTEAFF
TRBV10-3	TRBJ2-3	-	-	TGTGCCATCAAGGGACTTAGCACAGATACGCAGTATTTT	CAIKGLSTDTQYF
TRBV18	TRBJ2-3	-	-	TGTGCCAGCTCACCTCAGGATACGCAGTATTTT	CASSPQDTQYF
TRBV3-1/TRBV3-2	TRBJ2-1	-	TRBD1	TGTGCCAGCAGCCCCCGGACAGGGGGGAGGTATGAGCAGTTCTTC	CASSPRTGGRYEQFF
TRBV6-1	TRBJ2-7	-	TRBD2	TGTGCCAGCAGTGAGAACCCCGGGGGGTCACACGAGCAGTACTTC	CASSENPGGSHEQYF
TRBV10-3	TRBJ1-1	once	TRBD1	TGTGCCTCCCAGAAAAACAGGGGGCGGGACACTGAAGCTTTCTTT	CASQKNRGRDTEAFF
TRBV5-4	TRBJ2-7	-	-	TGTGCCAGCAGCTTGGACGTTAGTGGGAGGCGGCACAACTACGAGCAGTACTTC	CASSLDVSGRRHNYEQYF
TRBV2	TRBJ2-1	once	-	TGTGCCAGCGCAGTTGGGGCCGGTTCAGGTGAGCAGTTCTTC	CASAVGAGSGEQFF
TRBV20-1	TRBJ1-1	-	-	TGCAGTGCTAGAGATCTGGAAGCTTTCTTT	CSARDLEAFF